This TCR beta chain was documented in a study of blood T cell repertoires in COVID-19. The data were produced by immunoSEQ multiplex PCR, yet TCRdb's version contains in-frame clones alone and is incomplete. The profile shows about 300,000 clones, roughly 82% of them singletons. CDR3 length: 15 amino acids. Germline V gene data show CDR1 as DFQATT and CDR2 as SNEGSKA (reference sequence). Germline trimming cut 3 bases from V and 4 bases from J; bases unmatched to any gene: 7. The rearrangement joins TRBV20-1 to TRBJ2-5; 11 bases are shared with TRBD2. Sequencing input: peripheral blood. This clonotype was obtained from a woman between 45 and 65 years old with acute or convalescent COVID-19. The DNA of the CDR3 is TGCAGTGCTAGTGATAGCGGGAGGGCCGCAGAGACCCAGTACTTC. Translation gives CSASDSGRAAETQYF.